These 20 T cell receptor beta chains were all obtained from the same sample, sequenced in a study of blood T cell repertoires in COVID-19. Generated by immunoSEQ multiplex PCR, the TCRdb table keeps only in-frame clones and is missing some. The sample records around 160,000 clones, around 85% being singletons. Sequencing input: peripheral blood. These receptor sequences come from a man in his sixties with active or convalescent COVID-19.

The chain carries TRBV28 and TRBJ2-7; a possible D gene is TRBD2 (5 bases). Germline CDR1 is MDHEN and CDR2 is SYDVKM. Trimming cost V 4 bases and J 4 bases, with 23 bases left between them. The CDR3 consists of 17 residues. CDR3 DNA sequence: TGTGCCAGCAGTTCTCTTCCCGGGGATAGGAGTTATTACGAGCAGTACTTC. Amino acids: CASSSLPGDRSYYEQYF.

The V and J genes are TRBV10-3 and TRBJ2-1; TRBD2 matches at 10 bases. CDR1 and CDR2 from the germline V gene are ENHRY and SYGVKD. The trim removed 11 bases at V and 8 bases at J, leaving 12 bases unmatched. This CDR3 contains 14 residues. The CDR3 DNA reads TGTGCCGCCCGATCGTCTAGCGGGAGCTATGAGCAGTTCTTC. As protein: CAARSSSGSYEQFF.

This clone was recorded a few times. The J gene is TRBJ2-7, the V gene TRBV10-3; TRBD1 agrees at 8 bases. This CDR3 contains 13 residues. CDR1 is ENHRY, CDR2 SYGVKD, per germline. Germline trimming cut 3 bases from V and 8 bases from J; bases unmatched to any gene: 6. CDR3 residues: CAISDTGQGKQYF. The CDR3 DNA follows: TGTGCCATCAGTGACACCGGACAGGGAAAGCAGTACTTC.

The J gene is TRBJ1-1, the V gene TRBV2, with a possible D match to TRBD1 (6 bases). V lost 6 bases to trimming and J lost 1 base, with 9 bases between them. This CDR3 contains 13 residues. Germline CDR1 is SNHLY and CDR2 is FYNNEI. As DNA, the CDR3 is TGTGCCAGCAGGGACAGCCAGAACACTGAAGCTTTCTTT. Protein product: CASRDSQNTEAFF.

The V call is TRBV28, the J call TRBJ2-7; 11 bases are shared with TRBD2. Trimming removed 4 bases from V and 8 bases from J; junction bases left unmatched: 13. The CDR3 has 16 residues. Germline V gene data show CDR1 as MDHEN and CDR2 as SYDVKM. The DNA of the CDR3 is TGTGCCAGCAGTTCTCCGGGACTAGCGGATATACAAAAGCAGTACTTC. Protein sequence: CASSSPGLADIQKQYF.

This clone showed up just a few times. This chain joins TRBV3-1 (or the pseudogene TRBV3-2) and TRBJ1-6; tentatively, D is TRBD1 (5 bases). V lost 0 bases and J 15 bases, leaving 12 bases between the germline ends. There are 13 residues in the CDR3. CDR1 LGHDT and CDR2 YNNKEL come from the germline V gene (reference sequence). In DNA form, the CDR3 reads TGTGCCAGCAGCCAAGATCAGGGCCGACTCCTCCACTTT. As protein: CASSQDQGRLLHF.

This rearrangement joins TRBV5-6 to TRBJ2-7; no clear D. This CDR3 is built from 13 residues. Trimming took 0 bases from V and 3 from J, leaving 7 bases between them. Germline assignment: CDR1 SGHDT and CDR2 YYEEEE. The CDR3 spells CASSLAGVYEQYF. Written as DNA, the CDR3 is TGTGCCAGCAGCTTGGCCGGAGTCTACGAGCAGTACTTC.

The chain combines TRBV12-3 or TRBV12-4 with TRBJ2-7; maybe TRBD1 (5 bases). The CDR3 consists of 12 residues. Trimming pared 2 bases from V and 6 bases from J, leaving 8 bases between. This CDR3 reads CASSLQGFEQYF. The CDR3 DNA reads as TGTGCCAGCAGTTTACAGGGTTTCGAGCAGTACTTC.

The chain combines TRBV6-5 with TRBJ1-4, with 9 positions matching TRBD1. The length of the CDR3 is 16 residues. Per germline, CDR1 MNHEY and CDR2 SVGAGI. V shed 0 bases and J 3 bases; nucleotides not matched to a gene: 2. The CDR3 here is CASSYSWTGANEKLFF. The CDR3 coding sequence is TGTGCCAGCAGTTACTCGTGGACAGGGGCTAATGAAAAACTGTTTTTT.

A few counts support this clone. V is TRBV5-1 and J is TRBJ2-1; D is possibly TRBD2 (6 bases). Germline values: CDR1 SGHRS, CDR2 YFSETQ. CDR3 length: 16 amino acids. With 4 bases removed from V and 0 bases from J, the gap between germline ends came to 14 bases. This CDR3 is CASSPGEASSYNEQFF. CDR3 sequence (DNA): TGCGCCAGCAGCCCGGGGGAGGCAAGCTCCTACAATGAGCAGTTCTTC.

The chain uses TRBV18 and TRBJ2-1; D is ambiguous. Trimming stripped 3 bases from V and 5 bases from J, with 11 bases between. Germline lookup yields CDR1 KGHSH and CDR2 LQKENI. CDR3 size: 14 residues. CDR3 in DNA: TGTGCCAGCTCACCTAACTCCCGCGACAATGAGCAGTTCTTC. Its protein product is CASSPNSRDNEQFF.

This clone was recorded only once. The chain combines TRBV7-6 with TRBJ1-2; the D gene is possibly TRBD1 (5 bases). Trimming left V 6 bases short and J 7 bases short, with 24 bases between. The germline gives CDR1 SGHVS, CDR2 FNYEAQ. The CDR3 runs to 16 residues. DNA for the CDR3: TGTGCCAGCAGACCACATGACAGTCCCCTAAAGGGTGGCTACACCTTC. Encoded protein: CASRPHDSPLKGGYTF.

The rearrangement uses TRBV5-1 and TRBJ2-7; TRBD1 agrees at 7 bases. This CDR3 has 14 amino acids. The V and J ends lost 1 base and 5 bases, in that order; junction bases with no gene match: 6. From germline, CDR1 is SGHRS and CDR2 YFSETQ. As DNA, the CDR3 is TGCGCCAGCAGCTTGCGACAGGGTGGCCACGAGCAGTACTTC. It translates to CASSLRQGGHEQYF.

The rearrangement links TRBV2 to TRBJ2-1, with 7 bases aligning to TRBD1. With 8 bases clipped from V and 0 bases from J, the junction kept 7 bases outside the gene matches. The CDR3 extends over 15 amino acids. Per germline, CDR1 SNHLY and CDR2 FYNNEI. For the CDR3, the DNA is TGTGCCAGCCGCCAGGGGGACAACTCCTACAATGAGCAGTTCTTC. Encoded protein: CASRQGDNSYNEQFF.

The J gene is TRBJ2-5, the V gene TRBV24-1; 9 nucleotides line up with TRBD2. V was clipped by 4 bases and J by 5 bases; unmatched bases: 13. The CDR3 has 17 amino acids. The germline V gene has CDR1 KGHDR and CDR2 SFDVKD. CDR3 protein: CATSDPRPGAGGETQYF. CDR3 bases: TGTGCCACCAGTGACCCACGACCGGGGGCGGGAGGGGAGACCCAGTACTTC.

This rearrangement joins TRBV2 to TRBJ1-5; maybe TRBD1 (6 bases). The CDR3 extends over 15 amino acids. Germline V gene lookup returns CDR1 SNHLY and CDR2 FYNNEI. V lost 6 bases, J lost 2 bases, and 14 bases lay in between. CDR3 nucleotides: TGTGCCAGCAGAAACAGGGAGGGAGGCAATCAGCCCCAGCATTTT. It encodes CASRNREGGNQPQHF.

The chain recombines TRBV27 with TRBJ1-3; D not resolved. V was clipped by 5 bases and J by 4 bases, with 9 bases between them. The CDR3 consists of 13 residues. From germline, CDR1 is MNHEY and CDR2 SMNVEV (reference sequence). The CDR3: CASSPWPGNTIYF. Here the CDR3 DNA reads TGTGCCAGCAGTCCCTGGCCCGGAAACACCATATATTTT.

The rearrangement links TRBV5-1 to TRBJ1-3, with TRBD1 matching over 8 bases. V shed 4 bases and J 0 bases; nucleotides not matched to a gene: 3. Germline CDR1 SGHRS, CDR2 YFSETQ. The CDR3 extends over 15 amino acids. The CDR3 region is CASSEGQVSGNTIYF. The CDR3 DNA follows: TGCGCCAGCAGCGAGGGACAGGTCTCTGGAAACACCATATATTTT. The full variable domain, completed using reference TRBV5-1 and TRBJ1-3, is KAGVTQTPRYLIKTRGQQVTLSCSPISGHRSVSWYQQTPGQGLQFLFEYFSETQRNKGNFPGRFSGRQFSNSRSEMNVSTLELGDSALYLCASSEGQVSGNTIYFGEGSWLTVV.

This rearrangement joins TRBV10-3 to TRBJ2-1, with D possibly matching TRBD1 (5 bases). The CDR3 has 13 amino acids. Deletions cut 6 bases from V and 8 bases from J, with 14 bases between. CDR1 is ENHRY and CDR2 is SYGVKD in the germline V gene. CDR3 sequence: CAISGPKGDEQFF. CDR3 sequence (DNA): TGTGCCATCAGCGGACCCAAAGGGGATGAGCAGTTCTTC.

This sequence joins TRBV6-5 and TRBJ2-1, with 12 bases aligning to TRBD2. The CDR3 extends over 15 amino acids. Germline-derived CDR1 and CDR2 are MNHEY and SVGAGI. The ends lost 5 bases at V and 4 bases at J; junction bases unmatched: 3. In DNA, the CDR3 is TGTGCCAGCAGTCGGACTAGCGGGAAGTACAATGAGCAGTTCTTC. Its translation is CASSRTSGKYNEQFF.